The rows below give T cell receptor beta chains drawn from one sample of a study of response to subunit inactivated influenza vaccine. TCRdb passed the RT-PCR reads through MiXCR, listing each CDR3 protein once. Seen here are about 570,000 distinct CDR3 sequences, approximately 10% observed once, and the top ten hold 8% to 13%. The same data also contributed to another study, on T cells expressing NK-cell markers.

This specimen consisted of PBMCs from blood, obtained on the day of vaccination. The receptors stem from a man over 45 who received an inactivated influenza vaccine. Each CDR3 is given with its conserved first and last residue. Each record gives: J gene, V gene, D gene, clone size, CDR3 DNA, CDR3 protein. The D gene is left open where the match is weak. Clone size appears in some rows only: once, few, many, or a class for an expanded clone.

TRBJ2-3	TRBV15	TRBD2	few	TGTGCCACCATGGCGGGGGTGGTAGATACGCAGTATTTT	CATMAGVVDTQYF
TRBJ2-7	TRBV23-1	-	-	TGCGCCAGCAGTCAACACAGGGACGTCTCCTACGAGCAGTACTTC	CASSQHRDVSYEQYF
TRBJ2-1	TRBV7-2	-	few	TGTGCCAGCAGCTTCCCGCCGGGGGAGCAGTTCTTC	CASSFPPGEQFF
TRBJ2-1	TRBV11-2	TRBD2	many	TGTGCCAGCAGCCCAAACACTAGCGGGAGAAGGAATGAGCAGTTCTTC	CASSPNTSGRRNEQFF
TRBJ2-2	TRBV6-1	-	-	TGTGCCAGCAGTGCGAGGGGGAAGGCGGGGGCCAACACCGGGGAGCTGTTTTTT	CASSARGKAGANTGELFF
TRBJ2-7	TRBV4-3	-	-	TGCGCCAGCAGCCAGTCGATGGGGGCTCACTACGAGCAGTACTTC	CASSQSMGAHYEQYF
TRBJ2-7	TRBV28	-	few	TGTGCCAGCAGCTATGGACCCATACCTTCCTACGAGCAGTACTTC	CASSYGPIPSYEQYF
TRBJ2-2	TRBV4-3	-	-	TGCGCCAGCAGAGCGGTGGGTTGGGGTATTGCCGGGGAGCTGTTTTTT	CASRAVGWGIAGELFF
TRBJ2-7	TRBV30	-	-	TGTGCCTGGAATCCTGTAGGACACCGGTACGAGCAGTACTTC	CAWNPVGHRYEQYF
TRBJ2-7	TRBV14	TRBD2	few	TGTGCCAGCAGCCAGAAGCGGGGGAGCTCCTACGAGCAGTACTTC	CASSQKRGSSYEQYF
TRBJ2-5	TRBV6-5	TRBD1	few	TGTGCCAGCAGTTACTGGGACAGGGAAGAGACCCAGTACTTC	CASSYWDREETQYF
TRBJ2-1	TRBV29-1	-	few	TGCAGCGTTGCATTTAGGCTAATTGAGCAGTTCTTC	CSVAFRLIEQFF
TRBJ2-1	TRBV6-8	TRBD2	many	TGTGCCAGCAGTGCCGGGACTAGCGCGTACAATGAGCAGTTCTTC	CASSAGTSAYNEQFF
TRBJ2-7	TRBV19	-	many	TGTGCCAGTAGTATAAGGGATACCTACGAGCAGTACTTC	CASSIRDTYEQYF
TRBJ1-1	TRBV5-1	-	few	TGCGCCAGCAGCTGGGACGGACAGTTGAACACTGAAGCTTTCTTT	CASSWDGQLNTEAFF
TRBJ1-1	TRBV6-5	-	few	TGTGCCAGCAAAGGGGTGGGGACTGAAGCTTTCTTT	CASKGVGTEAFF
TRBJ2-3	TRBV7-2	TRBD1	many	TGTGCCAGCAGCCTAAACCCGGGACAGGGGGCAGATACGCAGTATTTT	CASSLNPGQGADTQYF
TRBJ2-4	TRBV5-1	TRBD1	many	TGCGCCAGCAGCGGGGGACAGGGGGAGAACATTCAGTACTTC	CASSGGQGENIQYF
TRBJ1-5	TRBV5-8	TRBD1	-	TGTGCCACCGGAAGGGGACAGGGCAATCAGCCCCAGCATTTT	CATGRGQGNQPQHF
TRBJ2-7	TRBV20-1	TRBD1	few	TGCAGTGCTAGTATGGGACAGGACTCCTACGAGCAGTACTTC	CSASMGQDSYEQYF
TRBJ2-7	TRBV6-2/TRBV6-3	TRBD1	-	TGTGCCAGCAGTTACCTTGACAGGGGCCACGAGCAGTACTTC	CASSYLDRGHEQYF
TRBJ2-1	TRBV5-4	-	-	TGTGCCAGCAGTGCCGTGGGGGCGAGGGAGCAGTTCTTC	CASSAVGAREQFF
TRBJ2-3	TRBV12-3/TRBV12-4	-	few	TGTGCCAGCAGTTTTCATGAACCCCTACCCAGAGATACGCAGTATTTT	CASSFHEPLPRDTQYF
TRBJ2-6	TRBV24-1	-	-	TGTGCCACCAGTGATCCGGGGACCTCTGGGGCCAACGTCCTGACTTTC	CATSDPGTSGANVLTF
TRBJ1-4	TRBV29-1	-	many	TGCAGCGTACCTTCCAGGGAGAATGAAAAACTGTTTTTT	CSVPSRENEKLFF
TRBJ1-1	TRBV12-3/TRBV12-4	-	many	TGTGCCAGCAGTTTAGTTTTGCCGAACACTGAAGCTTTCTTT	CASSLVLPNTEAFF
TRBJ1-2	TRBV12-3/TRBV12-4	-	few	TGTGCCAGCAGCTTTGGTACGGGAGTCTATGGCTACACCTTC	CASSFGTGVYGYTF
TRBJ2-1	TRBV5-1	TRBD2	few	TGCGCCAGCAGCTCTCACCACGGGACTAACAATGAGCAGTTCTTC	CASSSHHGTNNEQFF
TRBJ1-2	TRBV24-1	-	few	TGTGCCACCCCCGGTCCGTCCGGCTACACCTTC	CATPGPSGYTF
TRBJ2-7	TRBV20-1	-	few	TGCAGTGCTAGAGATCCGGGGGACCCCTACGAGCAGTACTTC	CSARDPGDPYEQYF
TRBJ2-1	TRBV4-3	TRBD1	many	TGCGCCAGCAGCCAAGATCTAGACAGGGGCTACAATGAGCAGTTCTTC	CASSQDLDRGYNEQFF
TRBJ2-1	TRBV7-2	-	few	TGCGCCAGCAGCTTGGTGCAGGGGTCCTACAATGAGCAGTTCTTC	CASSLVQGSYNEQFF
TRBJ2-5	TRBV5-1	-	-	TGCGCCAGCAGCCGGATGGGGACAAATAAGGAGACCCAGTACTTC	CASSRMGTNKETQYF
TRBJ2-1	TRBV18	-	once	TGTGCCAGCTCACCGGGCGCAGGGGCTCGGTTCGATGAGCAGTTCTTC	CASSPGAGARFDEQFF
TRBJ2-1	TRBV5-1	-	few	TGCGCCAGCAGCTTGGTTGGACAAATCAATGAGCAGTTCTTC	CASSLVGQINEQFF
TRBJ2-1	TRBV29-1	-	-	TGCAGCACAAAGCTAGGGACAACCTACAATGAGCAGTTCTTC	CSTKLGTTYNEQFF
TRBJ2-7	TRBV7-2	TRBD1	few	TGTGCCAGCAGCAGCCGGGACAGGGTCACTAAAGAGCAGTACTTC	CASSSRDRVTKEQYF
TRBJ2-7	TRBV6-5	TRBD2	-	TGTGCCAGCAGTTACCTAGCTACTAGCGCTACCTACGAGCAGTACTTC	CASSYLATSATYEQYF
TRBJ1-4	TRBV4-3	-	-	TGCGCCAGCAGCCAAGATCCCAGGATTAATGAAAAACTGTTTTTT	CASSQDPRINEKLFF
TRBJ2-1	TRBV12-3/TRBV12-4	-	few	TGTGCCAGCAGCCAGCGGTTATACAATGAGCAGTTCTTC	CASSQRLYNEQFF
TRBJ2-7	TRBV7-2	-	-	TGTGCCAGCAGCCTTACGGGACTTAACGAGCAGTACTTC	CASSLTGLNEQYF
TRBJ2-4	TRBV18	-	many	TGTGCCAGCTCACCGGGCGGGGTCAAAAACATTCAGTACTTC	CASSPGGVKNIQYF
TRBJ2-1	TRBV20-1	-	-	TGCAGTGCGGTCGGACACGCATCCTACAATGAGCAGTTCTTC	CSAVGHASYNEQFF
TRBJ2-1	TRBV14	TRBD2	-	TGTGCCAGCAGACACTGGGTCGGGCTAGCGGGAGGAACAGATGAGCAGTTCTTC	CASRHWVGLAGGTDEQFF
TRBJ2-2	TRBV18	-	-	TGTGCCAGCTCACCACTACGCCAGCCCGGGGAGCTGTTTTTT	CASSPLRQPGELFF
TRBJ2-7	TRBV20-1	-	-	TGCAGTGCTCGGGGGTCGACCTACGAGCAGTACTTC	CSARGSTYEQYF
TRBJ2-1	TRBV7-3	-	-	TGTGCCAGCAGCTTAACGGTAGGGTACAATGAGCAGTTCTTC	CASSLTVGYNEQFF
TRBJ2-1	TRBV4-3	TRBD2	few	TGCGCCAGCAGCCCCAGACTAGCGGGGGCCACCTACAATGAGCAGTTCTTC	CASSPRLAGATYNEQFF